This is a list of T cell receptor beta chains from one sample in a study of shared T cell receptors in the human thymus. Using immunoSEQ multiplex PCR, the repertoire was profiled, and TCRdb retains in-frame clones only, with some absent. Altogether 450,000 to 650,000 clones are present, around 82% being singletons, with the ten largest covering less than 0.015%. A further study also used this sample, focusing on human thymus T cells.

Sequencing input: thymocytes. Source of these receptors: a boy under two years old with a congenital heart defect. The conserved cysteine and the conserved F or W are not part of the CDR3 here. Fields, in order: V gene, J gene, D gene, clone size, CDR3 protein. The D gene is left open where the match is weak. A row's size may be missing; if present it is once, few, many or a size class.

TRBV6-4	TRBJ2-1	TRBD2	NA	ASSLRSGRSNEQF
TRBV4-2	TRBJ2-5	TRBD2	NA	ASSHRGGLAGWETQY
TRBV19	TRBJ1-1	NA	once	ASITGNTEAF
TRBV10-2	TRBJ2-3	NA	few	ASSAGKPSTDTQY
TRBV5-4	TRBJ2-7	TRBD2	once	ASSLGPLSGPYYEQY
TRBV6-1	TRBJ2-7	NA	NA	ASSGVSYEQY
TRBV29-1	TRBJ2-7	NA	once	SAAHGASTSSYEQY
TRBV9	TRBJ2-7	TRBD2	NA	ASSVGGVIAGPESSYEQY
TRBV6-4	TRBJ1-2	TRBD1	few	AATGNGYT
TRBV5-1	TRBJ2-3	TRBD1	NA	ASSLGTWTGERTDTQY